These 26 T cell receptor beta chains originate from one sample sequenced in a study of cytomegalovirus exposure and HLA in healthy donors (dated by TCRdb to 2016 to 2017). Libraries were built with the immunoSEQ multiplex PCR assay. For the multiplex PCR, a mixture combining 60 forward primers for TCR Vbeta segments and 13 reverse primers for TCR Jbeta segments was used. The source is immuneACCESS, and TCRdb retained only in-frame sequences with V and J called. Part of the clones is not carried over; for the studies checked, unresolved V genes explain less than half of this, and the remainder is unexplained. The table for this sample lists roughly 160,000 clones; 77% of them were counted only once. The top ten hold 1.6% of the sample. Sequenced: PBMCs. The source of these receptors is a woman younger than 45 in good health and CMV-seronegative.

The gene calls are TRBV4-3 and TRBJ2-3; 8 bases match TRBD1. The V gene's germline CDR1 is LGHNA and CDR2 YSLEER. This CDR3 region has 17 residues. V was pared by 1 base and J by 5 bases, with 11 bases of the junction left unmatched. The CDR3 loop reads CASSQGGGQGFRDTQYF. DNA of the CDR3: TGCGCCAGCAGCCAAGGTGGAGGACAGGGTTTTCGAGATACGCAGTATTTT.

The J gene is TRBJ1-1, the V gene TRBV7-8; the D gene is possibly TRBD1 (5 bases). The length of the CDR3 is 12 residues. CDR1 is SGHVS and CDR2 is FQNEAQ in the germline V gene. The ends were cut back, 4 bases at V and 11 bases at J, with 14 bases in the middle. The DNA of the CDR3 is TGTGCCAGCAGCTCAAGGGGCGCCAATGCTTTCTTT. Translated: CASSSRGANAFF. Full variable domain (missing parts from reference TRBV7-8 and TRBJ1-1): GAGVSQSPRYKVAKRGQDVALRCDPISGHVSLFWYQQALGQGPEFLTYFQNEAQLDKSGLPSDRFFAERPEGSVSTLKIQRTQQEDSAVYLCASSSRGANAFFGQGTRLTVV.

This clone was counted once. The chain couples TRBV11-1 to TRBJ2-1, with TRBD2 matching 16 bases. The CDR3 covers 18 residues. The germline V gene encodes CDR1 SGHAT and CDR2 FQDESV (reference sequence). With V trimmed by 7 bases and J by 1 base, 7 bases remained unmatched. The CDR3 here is CASNPGLAGGRSYNEQFF. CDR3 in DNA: TGTGCCAGCAACCCGGGACTAGCGGGGGGGCGGTCCTACAATGAGCAGTTCTTC.

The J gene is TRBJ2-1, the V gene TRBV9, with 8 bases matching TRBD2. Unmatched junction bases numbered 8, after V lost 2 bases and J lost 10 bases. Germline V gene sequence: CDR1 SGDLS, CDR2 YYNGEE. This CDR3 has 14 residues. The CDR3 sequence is CASSVGLATEEQFF. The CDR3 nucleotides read TGTGCCAGCAGCGTCGGACTAGCTACGGAGGAGCAGTTCTTC.

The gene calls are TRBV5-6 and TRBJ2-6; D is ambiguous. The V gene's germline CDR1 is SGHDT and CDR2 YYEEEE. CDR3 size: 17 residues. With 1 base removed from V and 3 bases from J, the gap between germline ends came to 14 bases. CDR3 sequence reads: CASSLTFGLDGANVLTF. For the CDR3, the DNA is TGTGCCAGCAGCTTGACGTTTGGGCTGGATGGGGCCAACGTCCTGACTTTC.

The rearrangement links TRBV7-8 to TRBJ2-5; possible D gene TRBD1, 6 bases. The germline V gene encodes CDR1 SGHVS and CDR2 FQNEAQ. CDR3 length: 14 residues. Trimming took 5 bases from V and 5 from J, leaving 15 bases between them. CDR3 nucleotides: TGTGCCAGCAGCCAACAGGGTTCTTTTGAGACCCAGTACTTC. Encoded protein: CASSQQGSFETQYF.

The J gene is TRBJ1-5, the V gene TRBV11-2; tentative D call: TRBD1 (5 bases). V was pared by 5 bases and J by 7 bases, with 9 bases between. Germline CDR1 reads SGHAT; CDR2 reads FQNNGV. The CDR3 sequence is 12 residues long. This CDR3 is CASSAGDQPQHF. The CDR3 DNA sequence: TGTGCCAGCAGCGCGGGGGACCAGCCCCAGCATTTT.

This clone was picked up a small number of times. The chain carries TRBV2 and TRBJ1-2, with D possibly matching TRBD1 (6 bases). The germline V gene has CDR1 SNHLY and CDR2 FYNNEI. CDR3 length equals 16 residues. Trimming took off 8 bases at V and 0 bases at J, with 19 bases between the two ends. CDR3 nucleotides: TGTGCCAGCGTGGTCATGGGGGACACAGCTAACTATGGCTACACCTTC. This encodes CASVVMGDTANYGYTF.

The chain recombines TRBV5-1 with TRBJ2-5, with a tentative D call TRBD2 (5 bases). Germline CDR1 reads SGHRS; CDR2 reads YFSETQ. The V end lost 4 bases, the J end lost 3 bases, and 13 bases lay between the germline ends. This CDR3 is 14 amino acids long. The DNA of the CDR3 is TGCGCCAGCAGCCCGAATTACGGGGAAGAGACCCAGTACTTC. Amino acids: CASSPNYGEETQYF.

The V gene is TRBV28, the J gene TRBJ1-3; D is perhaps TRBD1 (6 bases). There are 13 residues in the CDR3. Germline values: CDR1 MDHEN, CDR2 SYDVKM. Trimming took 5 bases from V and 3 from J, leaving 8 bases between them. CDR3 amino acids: CASSNRVGNTIYF. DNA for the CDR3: TGTGCCAGCAGTAACAGGGTTGGAAACACCATATATTTT.

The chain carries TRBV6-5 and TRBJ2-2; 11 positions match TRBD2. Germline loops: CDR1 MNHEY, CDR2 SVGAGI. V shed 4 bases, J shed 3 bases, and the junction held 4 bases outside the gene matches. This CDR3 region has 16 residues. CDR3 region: CASSSGLAVYTGELFF. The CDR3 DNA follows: TGTGCCAGCAGTTCGGGACTAGCGGTCTACACCGGGGAGCTGTTTTTT.

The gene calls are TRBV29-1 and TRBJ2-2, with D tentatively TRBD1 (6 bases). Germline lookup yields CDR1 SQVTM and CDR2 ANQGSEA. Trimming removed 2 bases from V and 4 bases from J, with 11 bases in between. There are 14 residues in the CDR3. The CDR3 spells CSVEPNRATGELFF. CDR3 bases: TGCAGCGTTGAACCCAACAGGGCCACCGGGGAGCTGTTTTTT.

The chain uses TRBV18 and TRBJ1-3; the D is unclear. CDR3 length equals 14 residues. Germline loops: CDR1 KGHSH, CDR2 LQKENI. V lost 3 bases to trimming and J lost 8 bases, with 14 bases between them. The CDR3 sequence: CASSPSTGVDTIYF. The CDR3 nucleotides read TGTGCCAGCTCACCCTCTACGGGAGTCGACACCATATATTTT.

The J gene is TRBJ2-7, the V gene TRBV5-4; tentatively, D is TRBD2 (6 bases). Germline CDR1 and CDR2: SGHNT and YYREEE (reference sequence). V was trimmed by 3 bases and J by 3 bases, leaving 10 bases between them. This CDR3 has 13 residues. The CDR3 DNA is TGTGCCAGCAGCTCGGGGGAAGACTACGAGCAGTACTTC. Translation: CASSSGEDYEQYF. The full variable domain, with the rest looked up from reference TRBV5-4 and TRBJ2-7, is ETGVTQSPTHLIKTRGQQVTLRCSSQSGHNTVSWYQQALGQGPQFIFQYYREEENGRGNFPPRFSGLQFPNYSSELNVNALELDDSALYLCASSSGEDYEQYFGPGTRLTVT.

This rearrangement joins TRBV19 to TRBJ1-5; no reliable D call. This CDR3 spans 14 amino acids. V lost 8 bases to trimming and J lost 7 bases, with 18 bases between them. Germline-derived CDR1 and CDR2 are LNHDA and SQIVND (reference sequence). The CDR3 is CASRRVNGEQPQHF. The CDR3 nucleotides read TGTGCCAGTCGGAGGGTAAACGGGGAACAGCCCCAGCATTTT.

This chain's CDR3 is CASSVFGNTEAFF. The CDR3 DNA reads TGTGCCAGCAGCGTATTCGGGAACACTGAAGCTTTCTTT. This sequence joins TRBV9 and TRBJ1-1; D is unclear. The ends were cut back, 1 base at V and 1 base at J, with 5 bases in the middle. The CDR3 spans 13 residues. CDR1 and CDR2 (germline): SGDLS, YYNGEE.

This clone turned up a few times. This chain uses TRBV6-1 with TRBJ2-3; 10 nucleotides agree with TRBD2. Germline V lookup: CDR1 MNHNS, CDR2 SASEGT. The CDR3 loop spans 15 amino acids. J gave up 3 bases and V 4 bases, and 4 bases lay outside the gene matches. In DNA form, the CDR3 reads TGTGCCAGCAGTGCCACTAGCGGGGAAACAGATACGCAGTATTTT. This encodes CASSATSGETDTQYF.

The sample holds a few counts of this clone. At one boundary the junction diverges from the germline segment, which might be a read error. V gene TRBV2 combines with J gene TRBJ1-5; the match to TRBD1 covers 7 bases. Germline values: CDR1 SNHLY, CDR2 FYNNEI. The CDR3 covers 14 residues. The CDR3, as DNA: TGTGCCAGCAGTGGACAGGGTAGCTATCAGCCCCAGCATTTT. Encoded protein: CASSGQGSYQPQHF.

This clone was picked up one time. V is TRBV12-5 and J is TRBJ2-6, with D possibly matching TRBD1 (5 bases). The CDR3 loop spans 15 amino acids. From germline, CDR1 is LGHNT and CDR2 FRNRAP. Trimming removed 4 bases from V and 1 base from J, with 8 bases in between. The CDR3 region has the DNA TGTGCTAGTGGTTATCAGGGATCTGGGGCCAACGTCCTGACTTTC. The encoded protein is CASGYQGSGANVLTF.

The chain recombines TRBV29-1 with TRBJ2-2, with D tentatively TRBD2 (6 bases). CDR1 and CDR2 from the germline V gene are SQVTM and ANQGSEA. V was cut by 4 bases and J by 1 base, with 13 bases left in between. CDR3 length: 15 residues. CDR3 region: CSVVSAGKNTGELFF. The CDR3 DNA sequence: TGCAGCGTTGTTAGCGCGGGGAAGAACACCGGGGAGCTGTTTTTT.

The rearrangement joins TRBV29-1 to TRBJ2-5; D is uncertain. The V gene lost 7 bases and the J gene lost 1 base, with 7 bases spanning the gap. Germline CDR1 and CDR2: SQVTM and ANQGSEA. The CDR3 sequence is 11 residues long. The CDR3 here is CSALPQETQYF. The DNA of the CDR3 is TGCAGCGCCCTCCCCCAAGAGACCCAGTACTTC.

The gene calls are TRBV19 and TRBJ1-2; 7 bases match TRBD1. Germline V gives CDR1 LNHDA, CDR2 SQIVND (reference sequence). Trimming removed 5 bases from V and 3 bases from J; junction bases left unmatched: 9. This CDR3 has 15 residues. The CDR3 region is CASSLRHTGDYGYTF. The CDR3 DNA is TGTGCCAGTAGTCTACGACACACAGGGGACTATGGCTACACCTTC.

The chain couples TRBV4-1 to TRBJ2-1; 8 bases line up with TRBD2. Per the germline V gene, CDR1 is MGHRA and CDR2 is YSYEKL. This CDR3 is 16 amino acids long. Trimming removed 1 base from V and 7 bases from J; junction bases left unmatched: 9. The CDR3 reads CASSQVRAGVFNEQFF. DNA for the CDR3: TGCGCCAGCAGCCAAGTAAGAGCGGGAGTGTTTAATGAGCAGTTCTTC.

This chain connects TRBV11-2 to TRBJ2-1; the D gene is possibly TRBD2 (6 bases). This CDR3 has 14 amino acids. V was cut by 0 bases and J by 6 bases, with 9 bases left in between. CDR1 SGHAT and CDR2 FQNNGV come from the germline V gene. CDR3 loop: CASSLELASNEQFF. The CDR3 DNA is TGTGCCAGCAGCTTAGAACTAGCTTCCAATGAGCAGTTCTTC.

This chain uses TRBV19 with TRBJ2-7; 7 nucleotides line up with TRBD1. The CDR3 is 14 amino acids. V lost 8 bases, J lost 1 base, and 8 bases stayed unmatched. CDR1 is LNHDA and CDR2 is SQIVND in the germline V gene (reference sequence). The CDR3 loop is CASGAPGQSYEQYF. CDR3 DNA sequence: TGTGCCAGTGGAGCTCCGGGACAGTCCTACGAGCAGTACTTC.

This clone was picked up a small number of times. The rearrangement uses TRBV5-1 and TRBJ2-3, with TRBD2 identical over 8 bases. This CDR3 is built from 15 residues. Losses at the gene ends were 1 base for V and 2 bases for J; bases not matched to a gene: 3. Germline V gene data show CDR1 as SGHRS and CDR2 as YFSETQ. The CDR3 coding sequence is TGCGCCAGCAGCTTGCAGCGGGGGTTCACAGATACGCAGTATTTT. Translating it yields CASSLQRGFTDTQYF.